Presented here are 25 T cell receptor beta chains from one specimen sequenced in a study of shared clonotypes between healthy human individuals. The method was immunoSEQ multiplex PCR; TCRdb's version includes in-frame clones alone and lacks a portion of them. The data show a few hundred thousand clones, over 95% seen once. CD45RO-negative cells were positively selected for CCR7, leaving out terminally differentiated effector memory CD45RA+ cells. Material for sequencing was naive CD8+ T cells sorted from blood. The receptors stem from a woman in her thirties in good health.

The chain is built from TRBV5-1 and TRBJ2-7; TRBD2 agrees at 10 bases. Germline V gene data show CDR1 as SGHRS and CDR2 as YFSETQ. CDR3 size: 14 residues. The junction had 6 bases not matched to a gene; V was cut back by 4 bases and J by 5 bases. For the CDR3, the DNA is TGCGCCAGCAGCCCTACCGGGACTAGCGACGAGCAGTACTTC. Its protein product is CASSPTGTSDEQYF.

The chain combines TRBV27 with TRBJ2-3, with D perhaps being TRBD1 or TRBD2 (5 bases each). The CDR3 contains 13 residues. V gave up 6 bases and J gave up 2 bases, with 9 bases separating them. The germline V gene has CDR1 MNHEY and CDR2 SMNVEV (reference sequence). CDR3 amino acids: CASRGTYTDTQYF. CDR3 coding DNA: TGTGCCAGCAGGGGGACGTACACAGATACGCAGTATTTT.

The rearrangement links TRBV5-1 to TRBJ1-4, with D maybe TRBD1 (6 bases). This CDR3 comprises 14 residues. CDR1 is SGHRS and CDR2 is YFSETQ in the germline V gene. Trimming pared 0 bases from V and 8 bases from J, leaving 11 bases between. The CDR3 nucleotides read TGCGCCAGCAGCTTGGGACGGACAGACGAAAAACTGTTTTTT. Translation: CASSLGRTDEKLFF.

The V call is TRBV19, the J call TRBJ2-1; D gene ambiguous. In germline, CDR1 is LNHDA, CDR2 SQIVND (reference sequence). CDR3 length: 15 amino acids. Trimming took off 1 base at V and 0 bases at J, with 7 bases between the two ends. The CDR3 nucleotides are TGTGCCAGTAGTATAGCTTCCTACTCCTACAATGAGCAGTTCTTC. Its protein is CASSIASYSYNEQFF.

This clone was recorded a few times. The V call is TRBV28, the J call TRBJ2-1; D is unresolved. Germline-derived CDR1 and CDR2 are MDHEN and SYDVKM. V gave up 5 bases and J gave up 7 bases, with 12 bases separating them. The CDR3 is 13 amino acids. The CDR3 bases are TGTGCCAGCAGTCTGGGTTCAATTAATGAGCAGTTCTTC. Residues: CASSLGSINEQFF.

The chain uses TRBV29-1 and TRBJ1-1; D not certain. There are 14 residues in the CDR3. The V gene lost 0 bases and the J gene lost 1 base, with 9 bases spanning the gap. Per germline, CDR1 SQVTM and CDR2 ANQGSEA. This CDR3 is CSVEETLRNTEAFF. CDR3 nucleotides: TGCAGCGTTGAAGAAACCCTACGGAACACTGAAGCTTTCTTT.

This clone came up once. V is TRBV11-2 and J is TRBJ1-2; no reliable D call. Germline V gives CDR1 SGHAT, CDR2 FQNNGV. Trimming stripped 4 bases from V and 6 bases from J, with 9 bases between. This CDR3 is built from 12 residues. The CDR3 DNA follows: TGTGCCAGCAGCTCCCGGATGGATGGCTACACCTTC. Translation: CASSSRMDGYTF.

This clone was found once. V is TRBV28 and J is TRBJ2-2; no firm D call. The CDR3 has 13 amino acids. Germline V gene data show CDR1 as MDHEN and CDR2 as SYDVKM. V gave up 7 bases and J gave up 2 bases, with 8 bases separating them. Written as DNA, the CDR3 is TGTGCCAGCATAGGAGAAAACACCGGGGAGCTGTTTTTT. It is translated as CASIGENTGELFF.

The chain carries TRBV18 and TRBJ2-2; TRBD1 agrees at 8 bases. The germline CDR1 and CDR2 sequences are KGHSH and LQKENI. Losses at the gene ends were 5 bases for V and 4 bases for J; bases not matched to a gene: 9. There are 16 residues in the CDR3. CDR3 loop: CASSNSTGAVTGELFF. The CDR3 bases are TGTGCCAGCTCAAATTCGACAGGGGCGGTCACCGGGGAGCTGTTTTTT.

The sample holds one count of this clone. The chain joins TRBV6-6 to TRBJ1-5; TRBD1 matches 12 bases. The ends lost 6 bases at V and 9 bases at J; junction bases unmatched: 9. The CDR3 has 15 amino acids. Germline-derived CDR1 and CDR2 are MNHNY and SVGAGI (reference sequence). CDR3 sequence: CASRTGQGAGGPQHF. In nucleotides, the CDR3 is TGTGCCAGCAGAACGGGACAGGGGGCCGGGGGGCCCCAGCATTTT.

The chain combines TRBV27 with TRBJ2-1; the D is unclear. V dropped 8 bases and J dropped 5 bases, with 7 bases sitting between them. The CDR3 covers 11 residues. The germline V gene encodes CDR1 MNHEY and CDR2 SMNVEV (reference sequence). CDR3 sequence reads: CASADHNEQFF. The CDR3 nucleotides are TGTGCCAGCGCGGATCACAATGAGCAGTTCTTC.

The rearrangement links TRBV12-5 to TRBJ1-2, with TRBD1 identical over 7 bases. Germline V gene data show CDR1 as LGHNT and CDR2 as FRNRAP. CDR3 size: 14 residues. V lost 8 bases to trimming and J lost 0 bases; unmatched junction nucleotides: 6. The CDR3: CASSRDRSNYGYTF. The CDR3 coding sequence is TGTGCTAGTTCCAGGGACAGATCTAACTATGGCTACACCTTC.

The sample holds a few counts of this clone. Other DNA sequences within the sample encode an identical CDR3. V usage is TRBV5-4 and J usage is TRBJ1-1; D gene ambiguous. CDR3 size: 12 residues. Per germline, CDR1 SGHNT and CDR2 YYREEE (reference sequence). The V end was cut by 5 bases, the J end by 3 bases, with 8 bases between. The DNA for the CDR3 is TGTGCCAGCAGTCTAGTGGACACTGAAGCTTTCTTT. Amino acids: CASSLVDTEAFF.

This sequence joins TRBV29-1 and TRBJ2-2; 12 bases are a match to TRBD2. J lost 7 bases, V lost 5 bases, and 8 bases had no gene match. In germline, CDR1 is SQVTM, CDR2 ANQGSEA. The CDR3 extends over 15 amino acids. CDR3 sequence (DNA): TGCAGCGTTTCTCTAGCGGGAGGGCCATACGGGGAGCTGTTTTTT. Translating gives CSVSLAGGPYGELFF.

The chain has TRBV6-5 and TRBJ2-5; the match to TRBD2 covers 9 bases. The CDR3 runs 14 residues. Germline V gene lookup returns CDR1 MNHEY and CDR2 SVGAGI. V trimming: 4 bases; J trimming: 5 bases; junction bases outside the gene matches: 5. For the CDR3, the DNA is TGTGCCAGCAGTTTAGCGGGAGAGGAGGAGACCCAGTACTTC. Protein sequence: CASSLAGEEETQYF.

The chain recombines TRBV7-8 with TRBJ2-7; a weak D match, TRBD2 (6 bases). The V gene lost 2 bases and the J gene lost 0 bases, with 11 bases spanning the gap. Germline V gives CDR1 SGHVS, CDR2 FQNEAQ. The CDR3 totals 15 residues. CDR3 loop: CASSLSPGSSYEQYF. The CDR3 bases are TGTGCCAGCAGCTTATCCCCCGGGAGCTCCTACGAGCAGTACTTC.

The chain couples TRBV7-6 to TRBJ1-5, with TRBD1 matching over 8 bases. The CDR3 length is 15 residues. V dropped 4 bases and J dropped 4; count of bases not matched to a gene: 6. CDR1 and CDR2 (germline): SGHVS, FNYEAQ. CDR3 sequence (DNA): TGTGCCAGCAGCTCCCGACAGGGGATGAATCAGCCCCAGCATTTT. Translation gives CASSSRQGMNQPQHF. Complete variable domain (other parts from reference TRBV7-6 and TRBJ1-5): GAGVSQSPRYKVTKRGQDVALRCDPISGHVSLYWYRQALGQGPEFLTYFNYEAQQDKSGLPNDRFSAERPEGSISTLTIQRTEQRDSAMYRCASSSRQGMNQPQHFGDGTRLSIL.

The rearrangement uses TRBV7-8 and TRBJ1-1, with a possible D match to TRBD1 (6 bases). Trimming took off 5 bases at V and 1 base at J, with 14 bases between the two ends. CDR1 SGHVS and CDR2 FQNEAQ come from the germline V gene. The length of the CDR3 is 15 residues. CDR3 amino acids: CASSPMRGKNTEAFF. The CDR3 coding sequence is TGTGCCAGCAGCCCGATGAGGGGGAAGAACACTGAAGCTTTCTTT.

This sequence joins TRBV4-1 and TRBJ1-2; D call uncertain. The CDR3 runs to 15 residues. V lost 4 bases to trimming and J lost 4 bases, with 16 bases between them. Germline loops: CDR1 MGHRA, CDR2 YSYEKL. Here the CDR3 reads CASSLSPELLYGYTF. CDR3 DNA sequence: TGCGCCAGCAGCCTTTCCCCCGAGCTACTCTATGGCTACACCTTC.

The chain uses TRBV6-1 and TRBJ2-1, with 13 bases lining up with TRBD2. V dropped 10 bases and J dropped 8; count of bases not matched to a gene: 8. CDR1 is MNHNS, CDR2 SASEGT, per germline. This CDR3 spans 14 amino acids. The CDR3 sequence is CATDWTSGRHEQFF. CDR3 bases: TGTGCCACCGACTGGACTAGCGGGAGACATGAGCAGTTCTTC.

CDR3 region: CASSLSVGRAGQPQHF. The DNA for the CDR3 is TGTGCCAGCAGCTTGAGTGTGGGGAGGGCTGGTCAGCCCCAGCATTTT. The rearrangement joins TRBV7-2 to TRBJ1-5; D is undetermined. Germline V gene sequence: CDR1 SGHTA, CDR2 FQGNSA. Trimming cost V 3 bases and J 6 bases, with 18 bases left between them. This CDR3 spans 16 amino acids. Complete variable domain (other parts from reference TRBV7-2 and TRBJ1-5): GAGVSQSPSNKVTEKGKDVELRCDPISGHTALYWYRQSLGQGLEFLIYFQGNSAPDKSGLPSDRFSAERTGGSVSTLTIQRTQQEDSAVYLCASSLSVGRAGQPQHFGDGTRLSIL.

The chain uses TRBV9 and TRBJ2-1, with D perhaps TRBD1 or TRBD2 (6 bases each). Deletions cut 4 bases from V and 7 bases from J, with 12 bases between. The CDR3 totals 13 residues. CDR1 is SGDLS, CDR2 YYNGEE, per germline. The CDR3 region has the DNA TGTGCCAGCAGCTCCGGCGGGACAAATGAGCAGTTCTTC. This gives the protein CASSSGGTNEQFF.

V gene TRBV7-9 combines with J gene TRBJ2-1; TRBD2 aligns across 10 bases. The germline V gene has CDR1 SEHNR and CDR2 FQNEAQ (reference sequence). The CDR3 totals 14 residues. Trimming at V came to 5 bases and at J to 6 bases, leaving 4 bases not matched to a gene. In DNA form, the CDR3 reads TGTGCCAGCAGCATAAGACTAGCGGGCAATGAGCAGTTCTTC. Translated: CASSIRLAGNEQFF.

This CDR3 is CASRRTGDSGYTF. CDR3 nucleotides: TGTGCCAGCCGCAGGACAGGGGATTCCGGCTACACCTTC. The chain links TRBV6-5 to TRBJ1-2; 9 bases agree with TRBD1. CDR1 and CDR2 (germline): MNHEY, SVGAGI. The CDR3 is made up of 13 amino acids. Trimming cost V 8 bases and J 8 bases; bases outside gene matches: 9.

This sequence joins TRBV7-2 and TRBJ2-1, with D perhaps assigned TRBD1 or TRBD2 (5 bases each). The V end lost 3 bases, the J end lost 0 bases, and 9 bases lay between the germline ends. The CDR3 covers 15 residues. Germline CDR1 SGHTA, CDR2 FQGNSA. DNA for the CDR3: TGTGCCAGCAGCTTTCGGGGCAGCTCCTACAATGAGCAGTTCTTC. Residues: CASSFRGSSYNEQFF.